These T cell receptor beta chains were read from a single sample in a study of blood T cells in healthy people across ages. From the 5' RACE reads, TCRdb called clonotypes with MiXCR, one entry per CDR3 protein. Counted here are about 720,000 distinct CDR3 sequences, approximately 21% occurring once; the ten biggest clones make up around a fifth. The sequenced sample was blood. These receptors were collected from a man aged 65-85 years in good health. The CDR3 runs from the conserved cysteine through the conserved F or W. A D gene is named only where the DNA matches it firmly. Some rows have no size entry. The others give once, few or many, or a class for an expanded clone.

d_gene: -; v_gene: TRBV20-1; j_gene: TRBJ2-5; abundance: -; CDR3aa: CSATPGHGTQYF; CDR3nt: TGCAGTGCTACTCCCGGACATGGGACCCAGTACTTC
d_gene: -; v_gene: TRBV4-3; j_gene: TRBJ1-5; abundance: few; CDR3aa: CASSPAGGKNQPQHF; CDR3nt: TGCGCCAGCAGCCCGGCGGGGGGGAAGAACCAGCCCCAGCATTTT
d_gene: -; v_gene: TRBV3-1; j_gene: TRBJ1-5; abundance: few; CDR3aa: CASSAGMDQPQHF; CDR3nt: TGTGCCAGCAGCGCAGGGATGGATCAGCCCCAGCATTTT
d_gene: -; v_gene: TRBV3-1; j_gene: TRBJ2-5; abundance: -; CDR3aa: CASSQGGTFPETQYF; CDR3nt: TGTGCCAGCAGCCAAGGCGGGACTTTTCCAGAGACCCAGTACTTC
d_gene: -; v_gene: TRBV18; j_gene: TRBJ1-4; abundance: -; CDR3aa: CASSPWEKINEKLFF; CDR3nt: TGTGCCAGCTCACCATGGGAGAAAATAAATGAAAAACTGTTTTTT
d_gene: -; v_gene: TRBV6-6; j_gene: TRBJ2-1; abundance: -; CDR3aa: CASSYGDPSYNEQFF; CDR3nt: TGTGCCAGCAGTTACGGGGACCCCTCCTACAATGAGCAGTTCTTC
d_gene: TRBD1; v_gene: TRBV6-6; j_gene: TRBJ1-3; abundance: -; CDR3aa: CASSYSGQGDGNTIYF; CDR3nt: TGTGCCAGCAGTTACTCCGGACAGGGAGATGGAAACACCATATATTTT
d_gene: -; v_gene: TRBV10-3; j_gene: TRBJ1-1; abundance: few; CDR3aa: CAISEPRGLNRTEAFF; CDR3nt: TGTGCCATCAGTGAGCCGCGAGGACTAAATAGAACTGAAGCTTTCTTT
d_gene: TRBD2; v_gene: TRBV11-2; j_gene: TRBJ2-1; abundance: -; CDR3aa: CASSLDGTSLDEQFF; CDR3nt: TGTGCCAGCAGCTTAGACGGGACTAGCCTAGATGAGCAGTTCTTC
d_gene: TRBD1; v_gene: TRBV6-6; j_gene: TRBJ1-1; abundance: -; CDR3aa: CASSYATGGMTEAFF; CDR3nt: TGTGCCAGCAGTTACGCGACAGGGGGCATGACTGAAGCTTTCTTT
d_gene: TRBD1; v_gene: TRBV3-1; j_gene: TRBJ1-2; abundance: -; CDR3aa: CASSQKPGQGEGYTF; CDR3nt: TGTGCCAGCAGCCAAAAACCGGGACAGGGAGAGGGCTACACCTTC
d_gene: -; v_gene: TRBV18; j_gene: TRBJ2-3; abundance: -; CDR3aa: CASSPIQGLTDTQYF; CDR3nt: TGTGCCAGCTCACCAATACAGGGTCTAACAGATACGCAGTATTTT
d_gene: TRBD1; v_gene: TRBV5-1; j_gene: TRBJ1-4; abundance: -; CDR3aa: CASSLTSGQREKLFF; CDR3nt: TGCGCCAGCAGCTTGACCTCGGGACAGAGGGAAAAACTGTTTTTT
d_gene: -; v_gene: TRBV11-2; j_gene: TRBJ1-1; abundance: few; CDR3aa: CASGGWEKNTEAFF; CDR3nt: TGTGCCAGCGGGGGGTGGGAGAAGAACACTGAAGCTTTCTTT
d_gene: -; v_gene: TRBV9; j_gene: TRBJ2-1; abundance: few; CDR3aa: CASSHPLGASYNEQFF; CDR3nt: TGTGCCAGCAGCCACCCCCTAGGGGCCTCCTACAATGAGCAGTTCTTC
d_gene: -; v_gene: TRBV7-2; j_gene: TRBJ2-3; abundance: -; CDR3aa: CASSFLGVDAQYF; CDR3nt: TGTGCCAGCAGCTTCTTAGGGGTAGATGCGCAGTATTTT
d_gene: TRBD1; v_gene: TRBV29-1; j_gene: TRBJ2-3; abundance: -; CDR3aa: CSVVRTGFPDTQYF; CDR3nt: TGCAGCGTTGTGCGGACAGGGTTCCCAGATACGCAGTATTTT
d_gene: -; v_gene: TRBV11-3; j_gene: TRBJ1-2; abundance: -; CDR3aa: CASSLLDWAGYTF; CDR3nt: TGTGCCAGCAGCTTATTAGACTGGGCTGGCTACACCTTC
d_gene: TRBD1; v_gene: TRBV11-2; j_gene: TRBJ2-2; abundance: few; CDR3aa: CASSYQGARAGELFF; CDR3nt: TGTGCCAGCAGCTACCAGGGGGCCCGTGCCGGGGAGCTGTTTTTT
d_gene: -; v_gene: TRBV28; j_gene: TRBJ2-7; abundance: few; CDR3aa: CASSQIYGLSYEQYF; CDR3nt: TGTGCCAGCAGTCAAATCTATGGGTTGTCCTACGAGCAGTACTTC
d_gene: -; v_gene: TRBV7-2; j_gene: TRBJ2-5; abundance: -; CDR3aa: CASSPQVIQETQYF; CDR3nt: TGTGCCAGCAGCCCACAGGTTATCCAAGAGACCCAGTACTTC
d_gene: TRBD1; v_gene: TRBV5-4; j_gene: TRBJ2-3; abundance: -; CDR3aa: CASSLPGQLTDTQYF; CDR3nt: TGTGCCAGCAGCTTGCCGGGACAGCTCACAGATACGCAGTATTTT
d_gene: TRBD1; v_gene: TRBV20-1; j_gene: TRBJ2-3; abundance: -; CDR3aa: CSARWDSSGLDTQYF; CDR3nt: TGCAGTGCTAGATGGGACAGTTCAGGCTTAGATACGCAGTATTTT
d_gene: -; v_gene: TRBV5-6; j_gene: TRBJ2-7; abundance: -; CDR3aa: CASSFRTDFSYEQYF; CDR3nt: TGTGCCAGCAGCTTCAGGACAGATTTCTCTTACGAGCAGTACTTC
d_gene: TRBD2; v_gene: TRBV20-1; j_gene: TRBJ2-1; abundance: few; CDR3aa: CSARGLAGGDSSYNEQFF; CDR3nt: TGCAGTGCTAGGGGCCTAGCGGGGGGCGATAGCTCCTACAATGAGCAGTTCTTC
d_gene: -; v_gene: TRBV20-1; j_gene: TRBJ2-7; abundance: -; CDR3aa: CSASRLAYEQYF; CDR3nt: TGCAGTGCTTCGAGACTAGCCTACGAGCAGTACTTC
d_gene: -; v_gene: TRBV12-3/TRBV12-4; j_gene: TRBJ2-3; abundance: few; CDR3aa: CASSLGVGSDTQYF; CDR3nt: TGTGCCAGCAGTTTGGGTGTTGGTTCAGATACGCAGTATTTT
d_gene: -; v_gene: TRBV5-1; j_gene: TRBJ2-4; abundance: few; CDR3aa: CASSLGPGQRIAKNIQYF; CDR3nt: TGCGCCAGCAGCTTGGGCCCCGGACAAAGAATAGCCAAAAACATTCAGTACTTC